Each of the 4 T cell receptor beta chains below was sequenced from the same sample in a study of graft-versus-host responses after intestinal transplantation. Clones were read by immunoSEQ multiplex PCR, and TCRdb kept only the in-frame ones, dropping some. The sample has approximately 5,100 clones, 25% to 30% seen once. Plating of about 200,000 CFSE-labeled responder cells was done together with about 200,000 irradiated, violet-dye-labeled stimulator cells. Sequencing used alloreactive CD8+ T cells from a mixed lymphocyte reaction culture, obtained before transplantation. The subset denotes: CFSE-low proliferating T cells sorted from approximately 6-day pre-transplant mixed lymphocyte reaction (GvH or HvG direction). These receptors all stem from a human patient who was an organ donor for intestinal transplantation.

By share, this clone counts as medium-sized. The genes are TRBV27 and TRBJ1-6, with TRBD1 identical over 7 bases. The ends lost 5 bases at V and 9 bases at J; junction bases unmatched: 7. This CDR3 is built from 14 residues. The germline V gene has CDR1 MNHEY and CDR2 SMNVEV (reference sequence). CDR3 sequence reads: CASSLTGDFSPLHF. The CDR3 DNA follows: TGTGCCAGCAGTCTTACAGGGGATTTTTCACCCCTCCACTTT.

This clone appeared a few times. The V call is TRBV7-7, the J call TRBJ1-1, with D perhaps matching TRBD1 (5 bases). The CDR3 covers 14 residues. The V gene's germline CDR1 is SSHAT and CDR2 FNYEAQ (reference sequence). V lost 4 bases and J lost 5, with 14 bases in between. Here the CDR3 DNA reads TGTGCCAGCAGCTCAACGGGGGTTTATACTGAAGCTTTCTTT. Its translation: CASSSTGVYTEAFF.

This chain uses TRBV27 with TRBJ2-1; 9 bases map to TRBD2. Germline CDR1 MNHEY, CDR2 SMNVEV (reference sequence). V was pared by 6 bases and J by 0 bases, with 6 bases of the junction left unmatched. CDR3 length: 16 residues. For the CDR3, the DNA is TGTGCCAGCAGCCCGGCTAGCGGGGCCTCCTACAATGAGCAGTTCTTC. Encoded protein: CASSPASGASYNEQFF.

The rearrangement joins TRBV4-3 to TRBJ1-2, with 9 bases aligning to TRBD1. In germline, CDR1 is LGHNA, CDR2 YSLEER. The V segment lost 2 bases and the J segment 8 bases; nucleotides outside the gene matches: 12. The CDR3 is made up of 16 amino acids. The CDR3 loop is CASSQSLGQGLLGYTF. The CDR3 nucleotides are TGCGCCAGCAGCCAATCCCTCGGACAGGGGCTCTTGGGCTACACCTTC.